The T cell receptor beta chain under discussion was sequenced for a study of cytomegalovirus exposure and HLA in healthy donors. Study-level results: In an earlier analysis, about 87% or about 30%: the productive usage of most TCR beta V segments. For most TCR sequences rarity was the rule, although some public TCRs occurred in many donors. A missense DCLRE1C variant was associated with V- and J-gene trimming of TCR beta chains in a later analysis, and an independent cohort replicated the association.

With 60 Vbeta and 13 Jbeta primers, the PCR was carried out. Authors' methods: Later reanalysis found 70 million to 95 million unique TCR beta chains, roughly 10 million of them shared. TCRdb's table, derived via immunoSEQ multiplex PCR, lists solely in-frame clones and lacks some. That table gives V, J and clone size, and the DNA gave D and trimming. The profile shows about 61,000 clones, roughly 90% of them singletons. Losses at the gene ends were 0 bases for V and 5 bases for J; bases not matched to a gene: 1. CDR1 is SGHRS and CDR2 is YFSETQ in the germline V gene. This CDR3 spans 15 amino acids. On this clone: No antigen is known for it.

The chain carries TRBV5-1 and TRBJ2-1; the match to TRBD2 covers 11 bases. The receptor comes from a man aged 25-40 years in good health and CMV-seropositive. Sequenced sample: PBMCs. CDR3 bases: TGCGCCAGCAGCTTGGGACTAGCGGGAAACAATGAGCAGTTCTTC. Translated, it gives CASSLGLAGNNEQFF.